This T cell receptor (beta chain) was found in a study of CD8 T cells in Susac syndrome. The count of this clonotype is one. V lost 8 bases, J lost 0 bases, and 11 bases lay in between. Germline CDR1 MDHEN, CDR2 SYDVKM. The CDR3 consists of 14 residues. Random hexamers served to reverse transcribe roughly 0.5 to 1 ug RNA. TCRdb independently ran MiXCR on the immunoSEQ multiplex PCR reads; one entry per CDR3 protein. The sample yields around 200,000 distinct CDR3 sequences, 95% seen once. The sequenced material came from CD4+ T cells from PBMCs. The TCR sequence derives from a human donor with multiple sclerosis. This chain links TRBV28 with TRBJ2-1, with unresolved D. This CDR3 reads CASRRTSSYNEQFF. As DNA, the CDR3 is TGTGCCAGCCGTAGGACGAGCTCCTACAATGAGCAGTTCTTC.